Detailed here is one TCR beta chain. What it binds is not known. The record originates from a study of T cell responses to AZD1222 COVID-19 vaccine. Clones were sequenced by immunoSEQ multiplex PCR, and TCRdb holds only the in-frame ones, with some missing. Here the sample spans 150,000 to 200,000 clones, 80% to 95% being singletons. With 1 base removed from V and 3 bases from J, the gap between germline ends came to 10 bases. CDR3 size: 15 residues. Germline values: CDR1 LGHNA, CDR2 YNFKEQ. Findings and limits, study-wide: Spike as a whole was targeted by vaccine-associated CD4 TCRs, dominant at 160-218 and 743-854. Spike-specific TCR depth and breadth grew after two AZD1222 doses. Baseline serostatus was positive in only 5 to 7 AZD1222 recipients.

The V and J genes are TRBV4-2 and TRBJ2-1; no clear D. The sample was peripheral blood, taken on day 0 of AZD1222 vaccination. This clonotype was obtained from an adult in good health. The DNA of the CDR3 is TGTGCCAGCAGCCAAGTCGAGCGCTACTACAATGAGCAGTTCTTC. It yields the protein CASSQVERYYNEQFF.